This T cell receptor (beta chain) was recovered during a study of shared clonotypes between healthy human individuals. Adult donors, all healthy and HIV-negative, had no recent acute infections or vaccinations. Germline CDR1 is WNHNN and CDR2 is SYGVQD (reference sequence). This CDR3 contains 15 residues. The V end was cut by 5 bases, the J end by 0 bases, with 12 bases between. The data were produced by immunoSEQ multiplex PCR, yet TCRdb's version contains in-frame clones alone and is incomplete. The sample shows under 2.5 million clones, roughly 92% of them seen only once. Source material: naive CD4+ T cells from PBMCs. As to subset: CD45RA+ positively selected. The TCR originated in a man aged 18 to 29 in good health. Some clones in this sample may be carry-over from other donors' samples. This sequence joins TRBV10-1 and TRBJ2-3, with D perhaps TRBD1 or TRBD2 (5 bases each). For the CDR3, the DNA is TGCGCCAGCAGTAAGGGGTCGGGGAGCACAGATACGCAGTATTTT. Translation: CASSKGSGSTDTQYF.